A single sample is the source of the 21 T cell receptor beta chains below, sequenced in a study of shared clonotypes between healthy human individuals. Assay used: immunoSEQ multiplex PCR; TCRdb lists only in-frame clones, some missing. The sample lists fewer than 1.6 million clones; approximately 98.5% were seen once. Sequenced input: naive CD4+ T cells sorted from blood. Subset meaning: CD45RA+ positively selected. All receptors come from a man aged 30 to 39 in good health.

This clone appeared once. The rearrangement joins TRBV7-9 to TRBJ2-7; a weak D match, TRBD1 (5 bases). CDR3 length equals 15 residues. Trimming took 7 bases from V and 4 from J, leaving 20 bases between them. Germline loops: CDR1 SEHNR, CDR2 FQNEAQ (reference sequence). The CDR3 nucleotides read TGTGCCAGCACCCCGACAGCAGGCCCTTTTTACGAGCAGTACTTC. This codes for CASTPTAGPFYEQYF.

The V and J genes are TRBV10-3 and TRBJ2-7; D remains unclear. CDR3 length: 14 amino acids. The germline V and J ends were trimmed by 6 bases and 2 bases, with 14 bases remaining between them. CDR1 is ENHRY and CDR2 is SYGVKD in the germline V gene. CDR3 in amino acids: CAISQAFRTYEQYF. CDR3 DNA sequence: TGTGCCATCAGCCAGGCTTTTAGGACCTACGAGCAGTACTTC.

The V gene is TRBV29-1, the J gene TRBJ1-1; D remains ambiguous. V gave up 5 bases and J gave up 3 bases, with 13 bases separating them. From germline, CDR1 is SQVTM and CDR2 ANQGSEA. The CDR3 runs 13 residues. CDR3 sequence (DNA): TGCAGCGTTACCCTTTCCGTTGACACTGAAGCTTTCTTT. It translates to CSVTLSVDTEAFF.

This clone was seen just once. This chain connects TRBV7-2 to TRBJ2-7; 10 nucleotides line up with TRBD2. The V gene's germline CDR1 is SGHTA and CDR2 FQGNSA. V was clipped by 1 base and J by 3 bases; unmatched bases: 3. The CDR3 covers 15 residues. CDR3: CASSLVAGGFYEQYF. The CDR3 region has the DNA TGTGCCAGCAGCTTAGTAGCGGGAGGTTTCTACGAGCAGTACTTC.

The genes are TRBV18 and TRBJ1-5, with a possible D match to TRBD1 (6 bases). V gave up 3 bases and J gave up 4 bases, with 13 bases separating them. This CDR3 has 15 residues. The germline CDR1 and CDR2 sequences are KGHSH and LQKENI. The CDR3 coding sequence is TGTGCCAGCTCACCTGAGACAGGAGTTAATCAGCCCCAGCATTTT. Translated, it gives CASSPETGVNQPQHF.

The chain recombines TRBV9 with TRBJ2-1, with 8 bases fitting TRBD2. The CDR3 runs to 17 residues. Trimming removed 0 bases from V and 8 bases from J; junction bases left unmatched: 13. Looked up from germline, CDR1 is SGDLS and CDR2 is YYNGEE. The DNA of the CDR3 is TGTGCCAGCAGCGTAGGAGTGACGGGAGGGCTTCTCTATGAGCAGTTCTTC. Its translation is CASSVGVTGGLLYEQFF.

The chain has TRBV2 and TRBJ2-7; TRBD2 matches 7 bases. This CDR3 is 12 amino acids long. Germline V gene data show CDR1 as SNHLY and CDR2 as FYNNEI. J was trimmed by 2 bases and V by 7 bases; bases with no gene match: 2. The CDR3, as DNA: TGTGCCAGCAAGCGGGATACCTACGAGCAGTACTTC. This sequence encodes CASKRDTYEQYF. Supplemented by reference TRBV2 and TRBJ2-7, the full variable domain reads EPEVTQTPSHQVTQMGQEVILRCVPISNHLYFYWYRQILGQKVEFLVSFYNNEISEKSEIFDDQFSVERPDGSNFTLKIRSTKLEDSAMYFCASKRDTYEQYFGPGTRLTVT.

The sample holds one count of this clone. This chain joins TRBV6-6 and TRBJ1-2, with 7 bases fitting TRBD1. Per the germline V gene, CDR1 is MNHNY and CDR2 is SVGAGI (reference sequence). The CDR3 spans 15 residues. V was clipped by 6 bases and J by 8 bases; unmatched bases: 15. CDR3 amino acids: CASRPPWDSGYGYTF. The DNA for the CDR3 is TGTGCCAGCAGACCGCCGTGGGACAGCGGTTACGGCTACACCTTC.

The rearrangement joins TRBV30 to TRBJ1-2; D is unclear. The V gene's germline CDR1 is GTSNPN and CDR2 SVGIG (reference sequence). The CDR3 runs 12 residues. The V gene lost 0 bases and the J gene lost 4 bases, with 6 bases spanning the gap. The CDR3 is CAWSVLSYGYTF. The CDR3 DNA sequence: TGTGCCTGGAGTGTACTCAGCTATGGCTACACCTTC.

The chain employs TRBV19 and TRBJ2-1, with 10 bases that match TRBD2. With V trimmed by 3 bases and J by 3 bases, 8 bases remained unmatched. Germline V gene sequence: CDR1 LNHDA, CDR2 SQIVND (reference sequence). There are 17 residues in the CDR3. CDR3 protein: CASSIGASGSLYNEQFF. The CDR3 region has the DNA TGTGCCAGTAGTATCGGCGCTAGCGGGAGCCTCTACAATGAGCAGTTCTTC.

The rearrangement links TRBV18 to TRBJ2-1; D ambiguous. Germline lookup yields CDR1 KGHSH and CDR2 LQKENI. The CDR3 length is 15 residues. The V gene lost 2 bases and the J gene lost 1 base, with 9 bases spanning the gap. CDR3 in DNA: TGTGCCAGCTCACCAATTTGGGCATCCTACAATGAGCAGTTCTTC. This gives the protein CASSPIWASYNEQFF.

The chain carries TRBV5-1 and TRBJ2-3, with 11 bases aligning to TRBD2. Trimming took 4 bases from V and 7 from J; bases not matched to a gene: 8. CDR3 length equals 15 residues. The V gene's germline CDR1 is SGHRS and CDR2 YFSETQ. The CDR3 sequence: CASSPGTSGLYTQYF. DNA for the CDR3: TGCGCCAGCAGCCCGGGGACTAGCGGCCTATATACGCAGTATTTT. The full variable domain, in which reference TRBV5-1 and TRBJ2-3 provide the parts outside the CDR3, is KAGVTQTPRYLIKTRGQQVTLSCSPISGHRSVSWYQQTPGQGLQFLFEYFSETQRNKGNFPGRFSGRQFSNSRSEMNVSTLELGDSALYLCASSPGTSGLYTQYFGPGTRLTVL.

This chain connects TRBV11-2 to TRBJ2-1; D is uncertain. V was clipped by 4 bases and J by 0 bases, with 22 bases between them. CDR3 size: 19 residues. Germline values: CDR1 SGHAT, CDR2 FQNNGV. The CDR3: CASSSQAASRTNSYNEQFF. CDR3 DNA sequence: TGTGCCAGCAGCTCCCAGGCGGCGAGCCGAACCAACTCCTACAATGAGCAGTTCTTC.

V and J are TRBV28 and TRBJ2-1; 9 bases align to TRBD2. Germline V lookup: CDR1 MDHEN, CDR2 SYDVKM. After removal of 7 bases from V and 5 bases from J, the junction contained 12 bases not matched to a gene. This CDR3 contains 16 residues. The CDR3 DNA sequence: TGTGCCAGCACCACACCGGGACTAGCCCTTGACAATGAGCAGTTCTTC. Protein: CASTTPGLALDNEQFF.

This clone appeared a single time. CDR3 loop: CATSRTLAYGYTF. CDR3 sequence (DNA): TGTGCCACCAGCAGAACACTAGCCTATGGCTACACCTTC. The chain couples TRBV15 to TRBJ1-2; D is unclear. Germline values: CDR1 LNHNV, CDR2 YYDKDF (reference sequence). Trimming took off 2 bases at V and 4 bases at J, with 8 bases between the two ends. The CDR3 is 13 amino acids.

The CDR3 DNA follows: TGTGCCATCGGCCGGGACAGAGAAGAGACCCAGTACTTC. Amino acid sequence: CAIGRDREETQYF. V gene TRBV10-3 combines with J gene TRBJ2-5; the match to TRBD1 covers 7 bases. J gave up 3 bases and V 8 bases, and 6 bases lay outside the gene matches. Germline CDR1 and CDR2: ENHRY and SYGVKD. The CDR3 totals 13 residues.

Points on this clone: The same CDR3 can be traced to other DNA sequences in this sample. The rearrangement uses TRBV27 and TRBJ2-7; no clear D gene. CDR3 length: 13 residues. CDR1 MNHEY and CDR2 SMNVEV come from the germline V gene (reference sequence). V was shortened by 3 bases and J by 0 bases, with 6 bases between the two germline ends. This CDR3 reads CASSFGVSYEQYF. The DNA of the CDR3 is TGTGCCAGCAGTTTTGGGGTCTCCTACGAGCAGTACTTC.

The gene calls are TRBV5-1 and TRBJ2-1; the D is unclear. The CDR3 has 13 residues. The V gene lost 4 bases and the J gene lost 5 bases, with 10 bases spanning the gap. Germline-derived CDR1 and CDR2 are SGHRS and YFSETQ. The CDR3 region is CASSVFRNNEQFF. The CDR3 DNA reads TGCGCCAGCAGCGTCTTCAGAAACAATGAGCAGTTCTTC.

V usage is TRBV27 and J usage is TRBJ2-5, with TRBD1 as a possible D gene (5 bases). CDR3 length: 15 amino acids. Looked up from germline, CDR1 is MNHEY and CDR2 is SMNVEV (reference sequence). The V gene lost 0 bases and the J gene lost 5 bases, with 13 bases spanning the gap. The CDR3 loop is CASSLSASRDETQYF. In nucleotides, the CDR3 is TGTGCCAGCAGTTTATCGGCCAGCAGGGATGAGACCCAGTACTTC.

The J gene is TRBJ2-3, the V gene TRBV7-2, with 11 positions matching TRBD2. CDR3 size: 16 residues. After removal of 3 bases from V and 7 bases from J, the junction contained 9 bases not matched to a gene. The germline gives CDR1 SGHTA, CDR2 FQGNSA. The CDR3 reads CASSLRASGRLHTQYF. Here the CDR3 DNA reads TGTGCCAGCAGCTTGAGGGCTAGCGGGAGGTTACATACGCAGTATTTT.

The chain links TRBV5-4 to TRBJ2-5; TRBD1 matches 7 bases. Germline V gives CDR1 SGHNT, CDR2 YYREEE (reference sequence). Trimming at V came to 3 bases and at J to 3 bases, leaving 5 bases not matched to a gene. This CDR3 contains 14 residues. The CDR3 nucleotides are TGTGCCAGCAGCTCCCGGGACAGAAAAGAGACCCAGTACTTC. This sequence encodes CASSSRDRKETQYF.